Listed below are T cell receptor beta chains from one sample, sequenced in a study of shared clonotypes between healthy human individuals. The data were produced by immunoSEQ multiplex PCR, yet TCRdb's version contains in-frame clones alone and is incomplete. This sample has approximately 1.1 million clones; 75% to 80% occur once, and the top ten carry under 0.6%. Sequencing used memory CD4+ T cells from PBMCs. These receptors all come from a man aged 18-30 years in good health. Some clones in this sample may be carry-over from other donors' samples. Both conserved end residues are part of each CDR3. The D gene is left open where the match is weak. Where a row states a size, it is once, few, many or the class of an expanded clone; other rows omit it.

TGTGCCAGCAGTTGGACTAGCGGGAGTTCGGAGACCCAGTACTTC CASSWTSGSSETQYF TRBJ2-5 15 TRBV2 . TRBD2
TGTGCCAGCGACAAGGGGTCGGGGACCCAGTACTTC CASDKGSGTQYF TRBJ2-5 12 TRBV7-9 . .
TGTGCTAGTGGTTTGGTCCGGGGCCAGGGGTGTCAGCCCCAGCATTTT CASGLVRGQGCQPQHF TRBJ1-5 16 TRBV12-5 . .
TGTGCCAGCAGTACCGAGGCGAACAGAGCTTTCTTT CASSTEANRAFF TRBJ1-1 12 TRBV28 . .
TGTGCCAGCAGCTCATCTAGCGGGAGTATCTACGAGCAGTACTTC CASSSSSGSIYEQYF TRBJ2-7 15 TRBV7-9 . TRBD2
TGTGCCAGCTCAACCACAGGGACGATTTCTGGAAACACCATATATTTT CASSTTGTISGNTIYF TRBJ1-3 16 TRBV18 . .
TGTGCCAGCAGCTCGTACAGGAGCACAGATACGCAGTATTTT CASSSYRSTDTQYF TRBJ2-3 14 TRBV5-4 . .
TGCAGCGTTGAAGGGCAGATGAACACTGAAGCTTTCTTT CSVEGQMNTEAFF TRBJ1-1 13 TRBV29-1 few .
TGTGCCAGCAGTTTATACGGGAGCAACTATGGCTACACCTTC CASSLYGSNYGYTF TRBJ1-2 14 TRBV27 . .
TGTGCCAGCAGCTTATCGCGAGGTTTCTCTATGAACACTGAAGCTTTCTTT CASSLSRGFSMNTEAFF TRBJ1-1 17 TRBV7-9 . .
TGTGCCAGCAGTTTATTGAGGTTGGTGGACAGGAATGTGGTCACTGAAGCTTTCTTT CASSLLRLVDRNVVTEAFF TRBJ1-1 19 TRBV28 . TRBD1
TGTGCCATCAGTGAGGCTAGCGGAGGGCGAGATACGCAGTATTTT CAISEASGGRDTQYF TRBJ2-3 15 TRBV10-3 . TRBD2
TGTGCCAGCAGCTCAGGGAGGGGAAACACTGAAGCTTTCTTT CASSSGRGNTEAFF TRBJ1-1 14 TRBV7-9 . .
TGTGCCAGCAGCTTGGAAGGTGGGACTAGTGGAGATACGCAGTATTTT CASSLEGGTSGDTQYF TRBJ2-3 16 TRBV5-4 . TRBD2
TGTGCCAGCTCACGGGAGGGCGGTAACGAGCAGTACTTC CASSREGGNEQYF TRBJ2-7 13 TRBV18 once TRBD2
TGTGCCAGCTCACGGGAGACAGGGGGCGCGTTCGGATATGGCTACACCTTC CASSRETGGAFGYGYTF TRBJ1-2 17 TRBV18 . TRBD1
TGTGCCAGCAGCCAAGTTCGGGCAGGGCTCAATCAGCCCCAGCATTTT CASSQVRAGLNQPQHF TRBJ1-5 16 TRBV14 . .
TGCACCAGCAGCCAAGTCACCCGGACGGCAAGGGCTTATGACTATGGCTACACCTTC CTSSQVTRTARAYDYGYTF TRBJ1-2 19 TRBV1 . .
TGTGCCAGCAGCCCGGGACTAGCGGGGGGGCTGACCCAGTACTTC CASSPGLAGGLTQYF TRBJ2-5 15 TRBV7-2 . TRBD2
TGTGCCAGCAGTTACTCCTCTCAGGGGGTCTACGAGCAGTACTTC CASSYSSQGVYEQYF TRBJ2-7 15 TRBV6-6 . TRBD1
TGTGCCAGCAGAAAGACCGGGACACCGGTGCGCATTCAGTACTTC CASRKTGTPVRIQYF TRBJ2-4 15 TRBV28 . .
TGTGCCAGAAGCCAGTCAACAGGGAACACTGAAGCTTTCTTT CARSQSTGNTEAFF TRBJ1-1 14 TRBV5-3 few .
TGTGCCAGCAACCAGGGGTTCTACGAGCAGTACTTC CASNQGFYEQYF TRBJ2-7 12 TRBV5-5 once .
TGTGCCAGCAGCTTTACGGCCTCCATGAACACTGAAGCTTTCTTT CASSFTASMNTEAFF TRBJ1-1 15 TRBV7-9 . .
TGTGCCAGCAGCTTAGGAGGGTCGGCAGATACGCAGTATTTT CASSLGGSADTQYF TRBJ2-3 14 TRBV7-8 . .
TGTGCCAGCAGCCCGGGACAGGGGACCGACGAGCAGTACTTC CASSPGQGTDEQYF TRBJ2-7 14 TRBV7-3 . TRBD1
TGTGCCACCAGCACAGGGGTAGGCGGCTACACCTTC CATSTGVGGYTF TRBJ1-2 12 TRBV15 . .
TGTGCCAGCAGTCCTCAACTTGGACTAGCGGGACGCGAGACCCAGTACTTC CASSPQLGLAGRETQYF TRBJ2-5 17 TRBV2 . TRBD2
TGTGCCAGCAGCAGGACAGGTTTTAGCAATCAGCCCCAGCATTTT CASSRTGFSNQPQHF TRBJ1-5 15 TRBV6-5 once TRBD1
TGTGCCAGCAGCGACCGTTGGGCCAACGTCCTGACTTTC CASSDRWANVLTF TRBJ2-6 13 TRBV11-1 . .
TGTGCCAGCAGCTTGGGACAGGGGAAACTCTACGAGCAGTACTTC CASSLGQGKLYEQYF TRBJ2-7 15 TRBV11-2 once TRBD1
TGTGCCAGCTCACCGAGACAGGGGGGGTTCAATGAGCAGTTCTTC CASSPRQGGFNEQFF TRBJ2-1 15 TRBV18 . TRBD1
TGTGCCAGCAGCCAGGAACAGGTCCCCGGGGCTTTCTTT CASSQEQVPGAFF TRBJ1-1 13 TRBV7-6 . .
TGTGCTGGGACAGGACTTTCCTGGGGCACCGGAGAGCTGTTTTTT CAGTGLSWGTGELFF TRBJ2-2 15 TRBV2 . TRBD1
TGTGCCAGCATCGAGGGAGGGCACACCTTC CASIEGGHTF TRBJ1-2 10 TRBV9 . .
TGTGCCAGCTCCAGGCCTTCAAACTACGAGCAGTACTTC CASSRPSNYEQYF TRBJ2-7 13 TRBV6-1 . .
TGTGCCAGCAGCCCTGGGGGCACAGATACGCAGTATTTT CASSPGGTDTQYF TRBJ2-3 13 TRBV5-4 few .
TGCAGCGCTGGGACTAGCGGCTACGAGCAGTACTTC CSAGTSGYEQYF TRBJ2-7 12 TRBV29-1 . TRBD2
TGCGCCAGCAGCTCTAGAGGGACTAACTACAATGAGCAGTTCTTC CASSSRGTNYNEQFF TRBJ2-1 15 TRBV5-1 . TRBD2
TGTGCCACCGGGCTTTTGGGACAAGAGACCCAGTACTTC CATGLLGQETQYF TRBJ2-5 13 TRBV15 . .
TGCGCCAGCAGTGCAGGAAACACCATATATTTT CASSAGNTIYF TRBJ1-3 11 TRBV10-2 . .
TGTGCCAGCAGCTACGACGCTCAAGGGTCCCAGTACTTC CASSYDAQGSQYF TRBJ2-5 13 TRBV7-9 . .
TGTGCCTGGAGTGTAACTGGGGCCAACGTCCTGACTTTC CAWSVTGANVLTF TRBJ2-6 13 TRBV30 . .
TGTGCCACCAGCAGAGTGGGCGTACCCACAGATACGCAGTATTTT CATSRVGVPTDTQYF TRBJ2-3 15 TRBV15 . .
TGTGCCAGCAGGGACGGGAGACAGCTGAACACTGAAGCTTTCTTT CASRDGRQLNTEAFF TRBJ1-1 15 TRBV2 . .
TGTGCCAGCACTAAAAGCGGGAGCTCCTACAATGAGCAGTTCTTC CASTKSGSSYNEQFF TRBJ2-1 15 TRBV25-1 . TRBD2
TGTGCCAGCAGTCCTTTAGGGAATTTGGAGACCCAGTACTTC CASSPLGNLETQYF TRBJ2-5 14 TRBV6-1 . .
TGTGCCAGTAGTATCCAGCCCTCTGGAAACACCATATATTTT CASSIQPSGNTIYF TRBJ1-3 14 TRBV19 . .
TGTGCCAGCAGCTTAGATAAGGGAACGACTAATGAAAAACTGTTTTTT CASSLDKGTTNEKLFF TRBJ1-4 16 TRBV11-2 . .
TGCGCCAGCAGCCAAGGACATAGGAACACCGGGGAGCTGTTTTTT CASSQGHRNTGELFF TRBJ2-2 15 TRBV5-1 . .
TGTGCCAGCAGCCAGGCGGGCAATCAGCCCCAGCATTTT CASSQAGNQPQHF TRBJ1-5 13 TRBV11-2 . .
TGTGCCAGCAGCGTCATGACTAGCGGGAGGGCATCCCAAGAGACCCAGTACTTC CASSVMTSGRASQETQYF TRBJ2-5 18 TRBV9 once TRBD2
TGTGCCAGCAGCTCTTCCACCTTGACAGGGGAGTATGGCTACACCTTC CASSSSTLTGEYGYTF TRBJ1-2 16 TRBV7-9 . TRBD1
TGTGCCAGCAGCCCTCCCGCGGGGGTAACGACCCAGTACTTC CASSPPAGVTTQYF TRBJ2-5 14 TRBV14 . TRBD2
TGTGCCAGCAGTTTCAACAGGGAGGGAGGGTATGGCTACACCTTC CASSFNREGGYGYTF TRBJ1-2 15 TRBV27 . .
TGCGCCAGCAGCTTGGTATCGGTGGGAGGTGGCTACAATGAGCAGTTCTTC CASSLVSVGGGYNEQFF TRBJ2-1 17 TRBV5-1 . .
TGTGCCAGCAGCTCTCCTCGCATGAACACTGAAGCTTTCTTT CASSSPRMNTEAFF TRBJ1-1 14 TRBV11-2 . .